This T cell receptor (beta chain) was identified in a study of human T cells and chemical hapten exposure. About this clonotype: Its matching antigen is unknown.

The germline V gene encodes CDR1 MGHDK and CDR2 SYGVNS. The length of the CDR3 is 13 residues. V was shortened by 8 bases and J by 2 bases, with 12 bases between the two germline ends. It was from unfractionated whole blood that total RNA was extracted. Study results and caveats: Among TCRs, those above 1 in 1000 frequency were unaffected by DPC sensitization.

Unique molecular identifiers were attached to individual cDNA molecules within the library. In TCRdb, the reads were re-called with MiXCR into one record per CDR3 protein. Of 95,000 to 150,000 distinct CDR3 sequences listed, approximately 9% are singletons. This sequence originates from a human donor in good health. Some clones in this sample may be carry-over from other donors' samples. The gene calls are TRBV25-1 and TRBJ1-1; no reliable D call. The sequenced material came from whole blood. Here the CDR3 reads CASAPGVNTEAFF. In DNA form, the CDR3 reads TGTGCCAGCGCCCCAGGAGTTAACACTGAAGCTTTCTTT. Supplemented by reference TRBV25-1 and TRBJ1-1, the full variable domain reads EADIYQTPRYLVIGTGKKITLECSQTMGHDKMYWYQQDPGMELHLIHYSYGVNSTEKGDLSSESTVSRIRTEHFPLTLESARPSHTSQYLCASAPGVNTEAFFGQGTRLTVV.